This T cell receptor (beta chain) emerged from a study of T cell responses to AZD1222 COVID-19 vaccine. The V gene's germline CDR1 is SNHLY and CDR2 FYNNEI. The V gene lost 4 bases and the J gene lost 4 bases, with 16 bases spanning the gap. This CDR3 is 15 amino acids long. Method: immunoSEQ multiplex PCR; TCRdb's copy keeps in-frame clones and lacks some. The sample has around 130,000 clones, 90% seen once. Sequenced material: peripheral blood, taken 28 days after the second dose of the MenACWY control vaccine. The sequence was collected from an adult who received the MenACWY meningococcal vaccine as a control. This chain connects TRBV2 to TRBJ2-5; TRBD1 is a possible D gene (7 bases). The DNA of the CDR3 is TGTGCCAGCAGTGCAGGGGGGAACGGGAGAGAGACCCAGTACTTC. It specifies CASSAGGNGRETQYF.